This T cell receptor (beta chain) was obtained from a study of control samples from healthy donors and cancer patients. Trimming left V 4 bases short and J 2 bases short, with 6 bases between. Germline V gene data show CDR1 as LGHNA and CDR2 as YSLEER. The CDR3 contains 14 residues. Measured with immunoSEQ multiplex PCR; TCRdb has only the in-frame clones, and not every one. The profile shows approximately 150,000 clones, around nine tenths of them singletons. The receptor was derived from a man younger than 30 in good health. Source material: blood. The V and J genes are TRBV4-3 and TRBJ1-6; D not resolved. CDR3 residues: CASSPQAYNSPLHF. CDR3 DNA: TGCGCCAGCAGCCCGCAGGCCTATAATTCACCCCTCCACTTT.